Listed here are 4 T cell receptor beta chains from one sample, sequenced in a study of CD8+ T cells in alopecia areata. Treatment denoted: oral pan-JAK inhibitor, 5-10 mg twice daily. The authors extracted RNA and reverse transcribed it into cDNA as the sequencing template. TCRdb's copy holds only in-frame clones and misses some; the assay was immunoSEQ multiplex PCR. The data contain some 120,000 clones, over 60% of them singletons. Sequenced material: CD4+ T cells sorted from blood, taken at week 4, from a patient treated with tofacitinib. These receptor sequences come from a human donor with alopecia areata.

The chain links TRBV15 to TRBJ2-1, with D perhaps matching TRBD1 or TRBD2 (5 bases each). Trimming stripped 0 bases from V and 4 bases from J, with 10 bases between. CDR1 is LNHNV and CDR2 is YYDKDF in the germline V gene (reference sequence). There are 15 residues in the CDR3. Written as DNA, the CDR3 is TGTGCCACCAGCAGAGACCGGGGCGCTTACAATGAGCAGTTCTTC. This translates into CATSRDRGAYNEQFF.

This chain joins TRBV19 and TRBJ2-3; 9 bases are shared with TRBD1. CDR1 is LNHDA, CDR2 SQIVND, per germline (reference sequence). V was pared by 3 bases and J by 3 bases, with 4 bases of the junction left unmatched. There are 15 residues in the CDR3. Here the CDR3 DNA reads TGTGCCAGTAGTATGGTCGGGACAGGGACAGATACGCAGTATTTT. Its protein product is CASSMVGTGTDTQYF.

V is TRBV9 and J is TRBJ1-3; D is possibly TRBD1 (5 bases). Germline CDR1 and CDR2: SGDLS and YYNGEE. The germline V and J ends were trimmed by 3 bases and 0 bases, with 16 bases remaining between them. This CDR3 has 17 amino acids. CDR3 DNA: TGTGCCAGCAGCGGGCCGCGGGACGGGAGCTCTGGAAACACCATATATTTT. Residues: CASSGPRDGSSGNTIYF.

This rearrangement joins TRBV7-2 to TRBJ2-5, with D perhaps TRBD1 or TRBD2 (5 bases each). The V and J ends lost 1 base and 5 bases respectively, with 11 bases between them. This CDR3 has 14 residues. Germline assignment: CDR1 SGHTA and CDR2 FQGNSA. The CDR3 coding sequence is TGTGCCAGCAGCTTAGGAGGGGTCGGCGAGACCCAGTACTTC. Translation: CASSLGGVGETQYF.